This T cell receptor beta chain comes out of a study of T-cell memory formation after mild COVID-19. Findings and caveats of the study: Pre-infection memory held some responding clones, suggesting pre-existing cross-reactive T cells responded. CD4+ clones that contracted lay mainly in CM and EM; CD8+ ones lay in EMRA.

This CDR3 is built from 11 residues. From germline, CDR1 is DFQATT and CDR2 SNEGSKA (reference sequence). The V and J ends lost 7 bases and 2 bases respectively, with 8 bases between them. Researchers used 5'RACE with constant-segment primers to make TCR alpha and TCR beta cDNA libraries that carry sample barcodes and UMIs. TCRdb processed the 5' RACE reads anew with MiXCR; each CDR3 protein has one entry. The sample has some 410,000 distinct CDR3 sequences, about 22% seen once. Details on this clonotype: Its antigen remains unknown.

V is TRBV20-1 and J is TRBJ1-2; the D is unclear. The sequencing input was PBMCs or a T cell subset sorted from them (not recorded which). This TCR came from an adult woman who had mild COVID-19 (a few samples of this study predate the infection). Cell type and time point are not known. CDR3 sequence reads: CSEGQNYGYTF. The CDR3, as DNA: TGCAGTGAAGGGCAGAACTATGGCTACACCTTC.